A selection of T cell receptor beta chains follows, all from one sample in a study of CD8 T cells in Susac syndrome. Using its own MiXCR run on the immunoSEQ multiplex PCR reads, TCRdb lists one record per CDR3 protein. The repertoire holds approximately 150,000 distinct CDR3 sequences, with approximately 96% as singletons. Sequences were obtained from CD4+ T cells from PBMCs. All receptors derive from a human donor with Susac syndrome. The CDR3 runs from the conserved cysteine through the conserved F or W. The order of the fields is D gene, V gene, J gene, clone size, CDR3 DNA, CDR3 protein. A D gene is named only where the DNA matches it firmly. Some rows mark clone size as missing; the rest say once, few, many or name a class of expanded clone.

>TRBD1|TRBV20-1|TRBJ1-5|NA
TGCAGTGCAACGAATACAGGGGCAGGGGATCAGCCCCAGCATTTT
CSATNTGAGDQPQHF
>TRBD2|TRBV4-1|TRBJ2-1|NA
TGCGCCAGCAGCCAAGATATTGGGACTAGCGGGAGACCGCAGTTCTTC
CASSQDIGTSGRPQFF
>TRBD1|TRBV7-2|TRBJ2-1|NA
TGTGCCAGCAGCTCGCTCGGACAGGGCAGGTCGAGGCAGTTCTTC
CASSSLGQGRSRQFF
>NA|TRBV12-3/TRBV12-4|TRBJ2-6|NA
TGTGCCAGCAGCCGTACAGGAACCTCTGGGGCCAACGTCCTGACTTTC
CASSRTGTSGANVLTF
>TRBD2|TRBV11-2|TRBJ2-1|NA
TGTGCCAGCAGCCCAGGCGCGGGAGTAAGGAATGAGCAGTTCTTC
CASSPGAGVRNEQFF
>TRBD2|TRBV12-3/TRBV12-4|TRBJ2-2|NA
TGTGCCAGCAGGTCCCCTCGGGGGGTCGGCGGGGAGCTGTTTTTT
CASRSPRGVGGELFF
>NA|TRBV7-9|TRBJ2-7|NA
TGTGCCAGCAGCTTAGATTGGGGGCAGTACTTC
CASSLDWGQYF
>NA|TRBV4-1|TRBJ2-1|NA
TGCGCCAGCAGCCAAGGCGTTAGCGTCTACAATGAGCAGTTCTTC
CASSQGVSVYNEQFF
>NA|TRBV10-3|TRBJ2-1|once
TGTGCCATCAGTGGAAATAACAATGAGCAGTTCTTC
CAISGNNNEQFF
>TRBD1|TRBV29-1|TRBJ2-4|NA
TGCAGCGTTGAAGCAGGGGGCATATGGGCCAAAAACATTCAGTACTTC
CSVEAGGIWAKNIQYF
>TRBD2|TRBV12-3/TRBV12-4|TRBJ2-7|NA
TGTGCCAGCAGTCCGGGGGGGGGTATGGAGCAGTACTTC
CASSPGGGMEQYF
>NA|TRBV6-5|TRBJ1-5|NA
TGTGCCAGCAGTTACTCTTCGGGCAATCAGCCCCAGCATTTT
CASSYSSGNQPQHF
>NA|TRBV2|TRBJ2-3|NA
TGTGCCAGCAGCCGGGACTCAGGCACAGATACGCAGTATTTT
CASSRDSGTDTQYF
>NA|TRBV4-1|TRBJ1-6|NA
TGCGCCAGCAGCCAAGAGTTTACAGAGAATTCACCCCTCCACTTT
CASSQEFTENSPLHF
>TRBD2|TRBV4-1|TRBJ2-7|NA
TGCGCCAGCAGCCGTTTGGTTGAGGGACTAGCGGGGGCCTACGAGCAGTACTTC
CASSRLVEGLAGAYEQYF
>TRBD2|TRBV20-1|TRBJ2-7|NA
TGCAGTGCTAGAGGGGCTAGCGGGAGTCTCTGGCGATACGAGCAGTACTTC
CSARGASGSLWRYEQYF
>TRBD2|TRBV6-2/TRBV6-3|TRBJ2-7|NA
TGTGCCAGCAGTCCCAGGACTAGCGGGGGTTCTGTCTCCTACGAGCAGTACTTC
CASSPRTSGGSVSYEQYF
>NA|TRBV2|TRBJ2-3|NA
TGTGCCAGCAGTGAAGCGCTTGACTATCACAGCACAGATACGCAGTATTTT
CASSEALDYHSTDTQYF
>NA|TRBV7-2|TRBJ2-3|NA
TGTGCCAGCAGCCCAATCATGACAGATACGCAGTATTTT
CASSPIMTDTQYF
>NA|TRBV5-4|TRBJ2-3|once
TGTGCCAGCAGCTTGGCAGGGGGGGATACGCAGTATTTT
CASSLAGGDTQYF
>NA|TRBV7-3|TRBJ1-5|NA
TGTGCCAGCAGCGGGGGACCTAATCAGCCCCAGCATTTT
CASSGGPNQPQHF
>TRBD1|TRBV20-1|TRBJ2-7|NA
TGCAGTGCGGGACAGGGGTACGAGCAGTACTTC
CSAGQGYEQYF
>TRBD1|TRBV28|TRBJ1-1|NA
TGTGCCAGCAGTTTAGCCGGGACAGGAGCTTTCTTT
CASSLAGTGAFF
>TRBD2|TRBV5-1|TRBJ2-1|NA
TGCGCCAGCAGCTTGGCGGTAACTAGCGGAACCGAGCAGTTCTTC
CASSLAVTSGTEQFF
>NA|TRBV5-1|TRBJ1-1|NA
TGCGCCAGCAGCAGGATCCGGACGGACACTGAAGCTTTCTTT
CASSRIRTDTEAFF
>NA|TRBV4-1|TRBJ2-3|NA
TGCGCCAGCAGCCAAGAAGGCCTAATTAGCACAGATACGCAGTATTTT
CASSQEGLISTDTQYF
>NA|TRBV11-2|TRBJ2-1|few
TGTGCCAGCAGCCCACCTAGCTATAATGAGCAGTTCTTC
CASSPPSYNEQFF
>NA|TRBV4-1|TRBJ2-7|NA
TGCGCCAGCAGCCGGGCCGGGGGCGAGCAGTACTTC
CASSRAGGEQYF
>NA|TRBV18|TRBJ2-1|NA
TGTGCCAGCTCACTTGGCTCGGGACTGACTCACAATGAGCAGTTCTTC
CASSLGSGLTHNEQFF
>NA|TRBV28|TRBJ2-7|NA
TGTGCCAGCAGTTTACGGCTCGAGCAGTACTTC
CASSLRLEQYF
>TRBD2|TRBV7-2|TRBJ2-5|NA
TGTGCCAGCAGCATCTCCGGGACTAGGGGGGAAGAGACCCAGTACTTC
CASSISGTRGEETQYF
>NA|TRBV27|TRBJ1-5|NA
TGTGCCAGTCGCCCAGAATATAGCAATCAGCCCCAGCATTTT
CASRPEYSNQPQHF
>NA|TRBV7-9|TRBJ1-5|NA
TGTGCCAGCAGCCCTGACGGACCGACGGGCCCCCAGCATTTT
CASSPDGPTGPQHF
>NA|TRBV4-2|TRBJ1-4|NA
TGTGCCAGCAGCTCCCAGGCTGACCGCAAAAAACTGTTTTTT
CASSSQADRKKLFF
>NA|TRBV19|TRBJ1-2|NA
TGTGCCAGTAGTACGTTGCCGACTCCAGGGAGTGACTATGGCTACACCTTC
CASSTLPTPGSDYGYTF
>TRBD2|TRBV7-2|TRBJ2-1|NA
TGTGCCAGCAGCCACCTAGCGGGACCGCAGTTCTTC
CASSHLAGPQFF
>NA|TRBV2|TRBJ1-1|NA
TGTGCCAGCAGTGAGGGTCTGAACACTGAAGCTTTCTTT
CASSEGLNTEAFF